One and the same sample provided the 30 T cell receptor beta chains below, sequenced in a study of blood T cell repertoires in COVID-19. The table came from immunoSEQ multiplex PCR; TCRdb's copy has only in-frame clones and leaves some out. Of about 350,000 clones listed, roughly 87% were seen once; the top ten hold roughly 1%. The sample consisted of PBMCs or T cells enriched from blood (not recorded which). These receptors originate from a woman in her twenties or thirties who had recovered from COVID-19.

This chain's CDR3 is CASSFGHSTGELFF. In DNA, the CDR3 is TGTGCCAGCAGCTTTGGACACTCCACCGGGGAGCTGTTTTTT. The genes are TRBV7-6 and TRBJ2-2, with a weak D call TRBD1 (5 bases). This CDR3 region has 14 residues. The V gene's germline CDR1 is SGHVS and CDR2 FNYEAQ. V gave up 3 bases and J gave up 4 bases, with 9 bases separating them.

This chain connects TRBV10-3 to TRBJ2-2, with 7 bases matching TRBD2. CDR1 ENHRY and CDR2 SYGVKD come from the germline V gene. The CDR3 is 17 residues long. J lost 7 bases, V lost 0 bases, and 11 bases had no gene match. Written as DNA, the CDR3 is TGTGCCATCAGTGAGTCGGGACGGGGGGTCATCATCGGGGAGCTGTTTTTT. Translated: CAISESGRGVIIGELFF.

This clone was counted a few times. V gene TRBV10-3 combines with J gene TRBJ2-5, with D possibly TRBD1 on 5 matching bases. CDR1 and CDR2 (germline): ENHRY, SYGVKD. The V gene lost 2 bases and the J gene lost 2 bases, with 9 bases spanning the gap. The CDR3 consists of 14 residues. The CDR3 sequence: CAISEQQGQETQYF. The CDR3 DNA reads TGTGCCATCAGTGAGCAGCAGGGACAAGAGACCCAGTACTTC.

This chain uses TRBV29-1 with TRBJ1-2; 7 bases fit TRBD1. The CDR3 contains 12 residues. Unmatched junction bases numbered 7, after V lost 7 bases and J lost 5 bases. Germline V gene lookup returns CDR1 SQVTM and CDR2 ANQGSEA. Here the CDR3 reads CSGIGTDYGYTF. Written as DNA, the CDR3 is TGCAGCGGTATAGGGACAGATTATGGCTACACCTTC. Full variable domain (missing parts from reference TRBV29-1 and TRBJ1-2): SAVISQKPSRDICQRGTSLTIQCQVDSQVTMMFWYRQQPGQSLTLIATANQGSEATYESGFVIDKFPISRPNLTFSTLTVSNMSPEDSSIYLCSGIGTDYGYTFGSGTRLTVV.

The V and J genes are TRBV9 and TRBJ1-5; D perhaps matches TRBD1 (6 bases). CDR1 SGDLS and CDR2 YYNGEE come from the germline V gene. The CDR3 loop spans 14 amino acids. V lost 0 bases to trimming and J lost 7 bases, with 11 bases between them. This CDR3 reads CASSVEGVGQPQHF. CDR3 nucleotide sequence: TGTGCCAGCAGCGTAGAGGGGGTAGGGCAGCCCCAGCATTTT.

V is TRBV5-6 and J is TRBJ1-5; D remains ambiguous. Deletions cut 0 bases from V and 2 bases from J, with 9 bases between. Germline V gene lookup returns CDR1 SGHDT and CDR2 YYEEEE. The CDR3 is 15 residues long. CDR3 nucleotide sequence: TGTGCCAGCAGCTTGGGAACTCTCGGCAATCAGCCCCAGCATTTT. It codes for CASSLGTLGNQPQHF.

This clone was found a few times. The chain links TRBV6-2 or TRBV6-3 to TRBJ2-5; D remains ambiguous. V was clipped by 2 bases and J by 1 base, with 8 bases between them. This CDR3 has 14 residues. Germline CDR1 MNHEY, CDR2 SVGEGT. CDR3 nucleotide sequence: TGTGCCAGCAGTTACAACAGCTTCCAAGAGACCCAGTACTTC. Amino acids: CASSYNSFQETQYF.

The genes are TRBV19 and TRBJ1-3; 11 positions match TRBD1. The germline V gene encodes CDR1 LNHDA and CDR2 SQIVND (reference sequence). V was clipped by 4 bases and J by 3 bases; unmatched bases: 5. The CDR3 contains 16 residues. CDR3 amino acids: CASSTRTGGFGNTIYF. CDR3 sequence (DNA): TGTGCCAGTAGTACCCGGACAGGGGGCTTTGGAAACACCATATATTTT.

This rearrangement joins TRBV5-4 to TRBJ2-1; 8 nucleotides match TRBD2. The trim removed 1 base at V and 5 bases at J, leaving 2 bases unmatched. This CDR3 is 14 amino acids long. CDR1 is SGHNT and CDR2 is YYREEE in the germline V gene (reference sequence). Written as DNA, the CDR3 is TGTGCCAGCAGCTTGACTAGCGGTAACAATGAGCAGTTCTTC. Encoded protein: CASSLTSGNNEQFF.

V usage is TRBV5-1 and J usage is TRBJ1-6; D gene unclear. The germline V gene has CDR1 SGHRS and CDR2 YFSETQ. The CDR3 contains 16 residues. V lost 0 bases to trimming and J lost 13 bases, with 20 bases between them. The CDR3 loop is CASSLEIEGGRNPLHF. The CDR3 region has the DNA TGCGCCAGCAGCTTGGAAATCGAAGGCGGGAGAAACCCCCTCCACTTT.

This chain connects TRBV7-6 to TRBJ1-2, with 9 bases identical to TRBD1. CDR1 SGHVS and CDR2 FNYEAQ come from the germline V gene. The CDR3 is made up of 15 amino acids. J gave up 4 bases and V 5 bases, and 8 bases lay outside the gene matches. Written as DNA, the CDR3 is TGTGCCAGCAGCCCATGGACAGGGGATACCTATGGCTACACCTTC. It translates to CASSPWTGDTYGYTF.

This clone showed up just once. The J gene is TRBJ1-2, the V gene TRBV2; a weak D match, TRBD1 (6 bases). V was clipped by 6 bases and J by 6 bases, with 14 bases between them. CDR1 is SNHLY, CDR2 FYNNEI, per germline. This CDR3 comprises 13 residues. The CDR3 sequence: CASSEQGLDGYTF. The CDR3 DNA reads as TGTGCCAGCAGCGAACAGGGCCTAGATGGCTACACCTTC.

V usage is TRBV11-2 and J usage is TRBJ2-5, with TRBD2 identical over 9 bases. The J segment lost 2 bases and the V segment lost 2 bases, leaving 6 bases of the junction unmatched. The CDR3 loop spans 16 amino acids. Germline CDR1 is SGHAT and CDR2 is FQNNGV. The CDR3 reads CASSLRLAGPQETQYF. The DNA for the CDR3 is TGTGCCAGCAGCTTAAGGCTAGCGGGGCCTCAAGAGACCCAGTACTTC.

The chain uses TRBV7-6 and TRBJ2-5; TRBD2 agrees at 9 bases. V shed 5 bases, J shed 5 bases, and the junction held 6 bases outside the gene matches. The CDR3 totals 14 residues. Germline V lookup: CDR1 SGHVS, CDR2 FNYEAQ. The CDR3 nucleotides are TGTGCCAGCAGCCCACGGACTAGCGAGGAGACCCAGTACTTC. Encoded protein: CASSPRTSEETQYF.

The genes are TRBV7-6 and TRBJ2-5; perhaps TRBD1 as D (6 bases). Germline V CDR1 and CDR2: SGHVS, FNYEAQ. The CDR3 consists of 15 residues. With 4 bases removed from V and 5 bases from J, the gap between germline ends came to 17 bases. CDR3 DNA: TGTGCCAGCAGCTCCTCAGGGGTCGCCCAGGAGACCCAGTACTTC. Translated: CASSSSGVAQETQYF.

The chain combines TRBV30 with TRBJ2-7; possibly TRBD1 for D (6 bases). Germline V gene sequence: CDR1 GTSNPN, CDR2 SVGIG (reference sequence). The CDR3 spans 13 residues. V dropped 1 base and J dropped 3 bases, with 10 bases sitting between them. The CDR3: CAWSGGRYYEQYF. The CDR3 DNA follows: TGTGCCTGGAGTGGGGGGCGATACTACGAGCAGTACTTC.

The genes are TRBV23-1 and TRBJ2-7; a weak D match, TRBD1 (5 bases). TRBV23-1 is known as an ORF, though its function is uncertain. The ends were cut back, 0 bases at V and 3 bases at J, with 18 bases in the middle. The CDR3 has 17 amino acids. The CDR3 nucleotides read TGCGCCAGCAGTCAATCCTACGGGCAGGGTCCGTTCTACGAGCAGTACTTC. Translating gives CASSQSYGQGPFYEQYF.

The V gene is TRBV6-4, the J gene TRBJ1-6; 12 bases map to TRBD1. Trimming removed 6 bases from V and 11 bases from J; junction bases left unmatched: 8. This CDR3 contains 15 residues. Per the germline V gene, CDR1 is MRHNA and CDR2 is SNTAGT. CDR3 in amino acids: CASRPGQGATAPLHF. Written as DNA, the CDR3 is TGTGCCAGCAGGCCGGGACAGGGGGCCACGGCACCCCTCCACTTT.

The chain is built from TRBV6-5 and TRBJ1-6; no clear D gene. V lost 2 bases and J lost 7, with 12 bases in between. The CDR3 is made up of 15 amino acids. In germline, CDR1 is MNHEY, CDR2 SVGAGI. DNA of the CDR3: TGTGCCAGCAGTTACCACGGACTGTTAAATTCACCCCTCCACTTT. Translation: CASSYHGLLNSPLHF.

The genes are TRBV6-5 and TRBJ1-2, with D perhaps TRBD1 (5 bases). The germline V and J ends were trimmed by 6 bases and 1 base, with 6 bases remaining between them. The CDR3 has 12 residues. The germline V gene encodes CDR1 MNHEY and CDR2 SVGAGI. CDR3: CASRTVNYGYTF. CDR3 DNA: TGTGCCAGCAGGACAGTTAACTATGGCTACACCTTC.

V is TRBV6-5 and J is TRBJ2-7; perhaps TRBD2 as D (6 bases). The germline V gene has CDR1 MNHEY and CDR2 SVGAGI. CDR3 length equals 12 residues. The ends were cut back, 5 bases at V and 3 bases at J, with 8 bases in the middle. The CDR3 is CASSRGVYEQYF. Written as DNA, the CDR3 is TGTGCCAGCAGTCGCGGGGTCTACGAGCAGTACTTC.

J is TRBJ2-7 and V is TRBV28, with TRBD1 as a possible D gene (6 bases). Germline CDR1 and CDR2: MDHEN and SYDVKM. Trimming pared 8 bases from V and 3 bases from J, leaving 20 bases between. The CDR3 totals 15 residues. The CDR3 reads CASESLGDTVYEQYF. CDR3 sequence (DNA): TGTGCCAGCGAGTCGTTGGGGGACACCGTCTACGAGCAGTACTTC.

The chain combines TRBV24-1 with TRBJ2-3; D possibly corresponds to TRBD2 (5 bases). Germline-derived CDR1 and CDR2 are KGHDR and SFDVKD. The V gene lost 5 bases and the J gene lost 3 bases, with 8 bases spanning the gap. CDR3 length: 13 amino acids. Here the CDR3 reads CATSGTGTDTQYF. CDR3 bases: TGTGCCACCAGTGGAACGGGGACAGATACGCAGTATTTT.

This sequence joins TRBV11-2 and TRBJ1-5; D gene ambiguous. The length of the CDR3 is 13 residues. Trimming removed 5 bases at V and 0 bases at J, with 5 bases between. The V gene's germline CDR1 is SGHAT and CDR2 FQNNGV. The CDR3 region has the DNA TGTGCCAGCAGCCCGTATAGCAATCAGCCCCAGCATTTT. Translating gives CASSPYSNQPQHF.

This chain joins TRBV10-3 and TRBJ1-2, with D unresolved. Germline V CDR1 and CDR2: ENHRY, SYGVKD. Trimming shortened V by 5 bases and J by 3 bases, and 19 bases separated the two germline ends. CDR3 length equals 16 residues. CDR3 amino acids: CAISYQIQGGDYGYTF. CDR3 sequence (DNA): TGTGCCATCAGTTACCAAATTCAAGGTGGAGACTATGGCTACACCTTC.

The rearrangement links TRBV18 to TRBJ1-6; 11 bases match TRBD1. The CDR3 is made up of 16 amino acids. CDR1 KGHSH and CDR2 LQKENI come from the germline V gene. V lost 5 bases to trimming and J lost 8 bases; unmatched junction nucleotides: 8. The CDR3 spells CASSILVGQGDSPLHF. The CDR3 DNA reads as TGTGCCAGCTCAATCCTAGTGGGACAGGGGGATTCACCCCTCCACTTT.

V gene TRBV5-1 combines with J gene TRBJ2-7; the D gene is possibly TRBD2 (5 bases). Per the germline V gene, CDR1 is SGHRS and CDR2 is YFSETQ. This CDR3 region has 16 residues. Trimming stripped 0 bases from V and 6 bases from J, with 19 bases between. In DNA, the CDR3 is TGCGCCAGCAGCTTGGGGCACCTATCAGAGCGGTCCGAGCAGTACTTC. Translation: CASSLGHLSERSEQYF.

The CDR3 nucleotides are TGTGCCAGCTCACCACCGTCCGGGGATAACACTGAAGCTTTCTTT. Its translation is CASSPPSGDNTEAFF. The chain carries TRBV18 and TRBJ1-1; no clear D gene. Germline values: CDR1 KGHSH, CDR2 LQKENI. V lost 0 bases and J lost 2, with 10 bases in between. The CDR3 spans 15 residues.

V is TRBV10-1 and J is TRBJ2-2; no definite D call. The CDR3 covers 14 residues. Germline V gene lookup returns CDR1 WNHNN and CDR2 SYGVQD (reference sequence). V was clipped by 4 bases and J by 6 bases, with 12 bases between them. The CDR3 DNA is TGCGCCAGCAGTGTCCGGGTAACGGCCGGGGAGCTGTTTTTT. Its translation: CASSVRVTAGELFF.

V usage is TRBV9 and J usage is TRBJ2-3, with 10 bases matching TRBD1. From germline, CDR1 is SGDLS and CDR2 YYNGEE. The CDR3 spans 17 residues. V dropped 3 bases and J dropped 3; count of bases not matched to a gene: 10. CDR3 sequence reads: CASSGDAGTGETDTQYF. The CDR3 DNA follows: TGTGCCAGCAGCGGGGACGCGGGGACAGGGGAGACAGATACGCAGTATTTT.